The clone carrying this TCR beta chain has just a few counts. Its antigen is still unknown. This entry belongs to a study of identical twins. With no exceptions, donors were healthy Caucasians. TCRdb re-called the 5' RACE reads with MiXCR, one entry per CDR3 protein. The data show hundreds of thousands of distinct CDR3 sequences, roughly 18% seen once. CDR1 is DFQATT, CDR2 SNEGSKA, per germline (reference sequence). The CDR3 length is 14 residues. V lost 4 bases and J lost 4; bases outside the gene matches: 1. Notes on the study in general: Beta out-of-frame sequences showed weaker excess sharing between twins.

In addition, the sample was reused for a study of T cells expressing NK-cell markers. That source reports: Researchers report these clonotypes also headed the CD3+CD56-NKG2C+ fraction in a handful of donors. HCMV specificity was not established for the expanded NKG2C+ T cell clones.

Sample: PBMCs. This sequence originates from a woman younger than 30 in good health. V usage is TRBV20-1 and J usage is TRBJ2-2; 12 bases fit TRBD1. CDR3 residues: CSATGQGATGELFF. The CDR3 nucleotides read TGCAGTGCTACGGGACAGGGGGCCACCGGGGAGCTGTTTTTT.